The text below deals with one T cell receptor beta chain. It has no known antigen specificity. It has no much larger one-base neighbor in the sample; base qualities were not kept. A distance of 12 bases separates the germline ends of V and J, which lose 6 bases and 3 bases respectively. From its cysteine to its phenylalanine, the CDR3 spans 13 amino acids. The sequence is cut down to CDR3 DNA, 39 bases in frame from base 1. The immunoSEQ Assay, a bias-controlled multiplex PCR, was used to amplify TCRbeta CDR3 regions from genomic DNA. Under the source paper's analysis protocol: Within the assay, amplification of reference gene primers was used to estimate how many nucleated cells each sample contained. Sequence reads were collapsed and filtered to measure the absolute abundance of every unique TCRbeta CDR3 rearrangement. For each sample, productive Simpson clonality was calculated as the square root of Simpson's diversity index across productive rearrangements. TCRdb holds this immuneACCESS table with in-frame rearrangements only. Some clones are missing; in checked studies, unresolved V genes explain under half, and the rest has no known cause. D and trimming come from the DNA, and the V and J calls and clone size come from that table. A total of 35,000 to 55,000 clones appear in this sample, about nine tenths of them only once. The ten largest make up about 16% of the sample.

This sample is drawn from a study of blood T cell repertoires in COVID-19 (dated by TCRdb to the early 2020s). Study-wide context: Samples from collaborators originated in the United States, Italy and Spain and spanned both the acute and convalescent phases of COVID-19. Sample metadata almost always included a de-identified subject ID, COVID-19 status, age in years and sex. The samples were drawn from the first 160 participants of the ongoing ImmuneRACE study and from about 1,200 subjects provided by 6 global collaborators. Subjects who had been exposed to COVID-19, were actively infected with it, or had recovered from it provided the deeply sampled blood TCRbeta repertoires that made up the dataset. The prospective study material was composed of cDNA or gDNA derived from T cells, B-cell-depleted T cells, or PBMCs. Where HLA class I and class II types were available, the types were taken from metadata supplied by the sample provider, not from assay-based typing. A freely available public database, intended as a resource for researchers studying the immune response to SARS-CoV-2, is where the repertoires were released.

Summary of the overall study and its limitations: The amount of clinical and demographic metadata varied by source and participant and was provided uncurated.

Whole blood was collected in K2EDTA tubes by collaborating institutions according to the institutions' own protocols. For TCRbeta analysis, collaborators shipped samples as frozen whole blood, isolated PBMCs, or DNA extracted from either of those sample types. The TCR sequence derives from a man between 65 and 85 years old with active COVID-19. Sequenced material: peripheral blood. The V and J segments used are TRBV12-3 or TRBV12-4 and TRBJ2-7, with TRBD1 tentatively as D gene (5 bases match). The nucleotide sequence is TGTGCCAGCAGACTTGACAGTGACTACGAGCAGTACTTC. This yields the protein CASRLDSDYEQYF.